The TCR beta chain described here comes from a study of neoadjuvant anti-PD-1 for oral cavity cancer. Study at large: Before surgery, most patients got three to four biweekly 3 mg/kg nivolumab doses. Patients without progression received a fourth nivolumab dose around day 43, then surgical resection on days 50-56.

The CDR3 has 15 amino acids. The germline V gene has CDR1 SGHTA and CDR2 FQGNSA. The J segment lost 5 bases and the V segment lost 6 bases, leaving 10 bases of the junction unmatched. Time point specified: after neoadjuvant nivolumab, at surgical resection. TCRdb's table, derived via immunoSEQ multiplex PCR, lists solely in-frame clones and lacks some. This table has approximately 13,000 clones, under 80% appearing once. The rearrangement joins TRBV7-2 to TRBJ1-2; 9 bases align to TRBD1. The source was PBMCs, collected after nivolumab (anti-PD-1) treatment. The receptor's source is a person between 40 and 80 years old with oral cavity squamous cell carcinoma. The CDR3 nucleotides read TGTGCCAGCAGTTCCTCCGGGACAGGGATGTATGGCTACACCTTC. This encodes CASSSSGTGMYGYTF. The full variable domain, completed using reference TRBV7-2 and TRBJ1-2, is GAGVSQSPSNKVTEKGKDVELRCDPISGHTALYWYRQSLGQGLEFLIYFQGNSAPDKSGLPSDRFSAERTGGSVSTLTIQRTQQEDSAVYLCASSSSGTGMYGYTFGSGTRLTVV.